This note documents a single T cell receptor (beta chain) sequence. Its antigen is unknown. Here immunoSEQ multiplex PCR was the method, and the copy in TCRdb shows in-frame clones only, minus some. The sample lists 200,000 to 250,000 clones, 87% occurring once. The data derive from a study of cytomegalovirus exposure and HLA in healthy donors. Study-level background: The platform used for the roughly 130 validation repertoires matched that of the 500 to 850 first-cohort repertoires, a later analysis reported. General observations from the study: Rarity marked most TCR sequences, yet some public TCRs occurred in many donors. It was reportedly the case that the classifier diagnosed cytomegalovirus status with high specificity and sensitivity.

The source of this sequence is a man aged 18 to 29 in good health and CMV-seropositive. The sample consisted of PBMCs.

The chain's CDR3 is CASSLRVRGNEQYF. CDR3 sequence (DNA): TGTGCCAGCTCACTACGAGTCAGGGGCAACGAGCAGTACTTC. This chain uses TRBV18 with TRBJ2-7; TRBD1 might be the D (6 bases). The CDR3 is 14 amino acids. V lost 4 bases, J lost 5 bases, and 15 bases lay in between. Germline assignment: CDR1 KGHSH and CDR2 LQKENI.